The next 2 T cell receptor beta chains were all read from a single sample in a study of CD8+CD57+ T cells in acquired aplastic anemia. For CDR3 and TCR beta VDJ profiling, genomic DNA was the template used. In TCRdb, the reads were re-called with MiXCR into one record per CDR3 protein. The sample carries roughly 250,000 distinct CDR3 sequences, 82% recorded once. For sequencing, patients were chosen who had shown expansion of CD8+CD57+ cells by flow cytometry. The sequencing input was sorted CD4+, CD8+, or CD8+CD57+ T cells (not recorded which) from PBMCs. The receptors stem from a human donor with aplastic anemia.

This clonotype has just a few counts. The V call is TRBV10-3, the J call TRBJ1-2, with D perhaps matching TRBD1 (6 bases). The germline V gene encodes CDR1 ENHRY and CDR2 SYGVKD. The V end was cut by 4 bases, the J end by 0 bases, with 15 bases between. There are 16 residues in the CDR3. CDR3 in DNA: TGTGCCATCAGTGCCGAGACAGGACCAGCTAACTATGGCTACACCTTC. Its translation: CAISAETGPANYGYTF.

In regard to this clonotype: A much more abundant neighbour one base away suggests this may be a read error. The genes are TRBV10-3 and TRBJ1-1; TRBD1 is a possible D gene (6 bases). CDR1 is ENHRY, CDR2 SYGVKD, per germline. Trimming left V 6 bases short and J 8 bases short, with 7 bases between. This CDR3 has 10 residues. The CDR3 DNA reads TGTGCCATCAGCCAGGGGGAAGCTTTCTTT. Amino acids: CAISQGEAFF.